The rows below give T cell receptor beta chains drawn from one sample of a study of T-cell memory formation after mild COVID-19. Via MiXCR, TCRdb re-called the 5' RACE reads, giving one row per CDR3 protein. The data hold about half a million distinct CDR3 sequences, with about 20% observed a single time. Sample: PBMCs or a T cell subset sorted from them (not recorded which). All receptors derive from an adult woman who had mild COVID-19 (a few samples of this study predate the infection). Cell type and time point are not known. The CDR3 runs from the conserved cysteine through the conserved F or W. The D gene is left open where the match is weak. Clone size, where shown, is once, few, many, or a class for clones that have expanded.

j_call: TRBJ2-1; d_call: TRBD2; v_call: TRBV12-3/TRBV12-4; clone_size: few; cdr3_aa: CASSLKAGVNEQFF; cdr3_nt: TGTGCCAGCAGTTTAAAAGCGGGGGTCAATGAGCAGTTCTTC
j_call: TRBJ2-3; d_call: -; v_call: TRBV6-5; clone_size: -; cdr3_aa: CASIPLQVSSTDTQYF; cdr3_nt: TGTGCCAGCATACCCCTTCAGGTTTCTAGCACAGATACGCAGTATTTT
j_call: TRBJ2-7; d_call: TRBD2; v_call: TRBV20-1; clone_size: -; cdr3_aa: CSARDQGLEVGRDEQYF; cdr3_nt: TGCAGTGCTAGAGATCAGGGACTAGAGGTGGGTCGGGACGAGCAGTACTTC
j_call: TRBJ2-7; d_call: -; v_call: TRBV29-1; clone_size: few; cdr3_aa: CSVDGGGGYEQYF; cdr3_nt: TGCAGCGTTGATGGGGGCGGGGGCTACGAGCAGTACTTC
j_call: TRBJ2-3; d_call: -; v_call: TRBV6-6; clone_size: once; cdr3_aa: CASRPSKDTQYF; cdr3_nt: TGTGCCAGCAGACCCAGCAAAGATACGCAGTATTTT
j_call: TRBJ2-5; d_call: -; v_call: TRBV7-9; clone_size: -; cdr3_aa: CASSYSLNRGEETQYF; cdr3_nt: TGTGCCAGCAGCTACTCATTAAACCGGGGAGAAGAGACCCAGTACTTC
j_call: TRBJ2-1; d_call: -; v_call: TRBV5-4; clone_size: -; cdr3_aa: CASSGAGNEQFF; cdr3_nt: TGTGCCAGCAGCGGGGCAGGCAATGAGCAGTTCTTC
j_call: TRBJ2-7; d_call: TRBD1; v_call: TRBV5-5; clone_size: -; cdr3_aa: CASSSAGTEYEQYF; cdr3_nt: TGTGCCAGCAGCTCCGCCGGGACAGAGTACGAGCAGTACTTC
j_call: TRBJ2-5; d_call: -; v_call: TRBV3-1; clone_size: many; cdr3_aa: CASSQAETQYF; cdr3_nt: TGTGCCAGCAGCCAAGCAGAGACCCAGTACTTC
j_call: TRBJ2-7; d_call: -; v_call: TRBV20-1; clone_size: few; cdr3_aa: CSAPSVGDIGFEQYF; cdr3_nt: TGCAGTGCCCCTAGTGTGGGGGACATCGGGTTCGAGCAGTACTTC
j_call: TRBJ2-7; d_call: -; v_call: TRBV6-5; clone_size: -; cdr3_aa: CASSLDQGYEQYF; cdr3_nt: TGTGCCAGCAGTTTGGATCAGGGGTACGAGCAGTACTTC
j_call: TRBJ2-1; d_call: TRBD2; v_call: TRBV7-2; clone_size: -; cdr3_aa: CASSSGLAPNNEQFF; cdr3_nt: TGTGCCAGCAGCTCGGGACTAGCCCCCAACAATGAGCAGTTCTTC
j_call: TRBJ1-2; d_call: TRBD1; v_call: TRBV20-1; clone_size: -; cdr3_aa: CSARTGLDYGYTF; cdr3_nt: TGCAGTGCAAGGACAGGATTGGACTATGGCTACACCTTC
j_call: TRBJ2-7; d_call: -; v_call: TRBV9; clone_size: few; cdr3_aa: CASSVGPDRHASYEQYF; cdr3_nt: TGTGCCAGCAGCGTAGGACCCGACAGGCATGCCTCCTACGAGCAGTACTTC
j_call: TRBJ1-5; d_call: -; v_call: TRBV7-2; clone_size: -; cdr3_aa: CASGAFGQPQHF; cdr3_nt: TGTGCCAGCGGGGCCTTCGGTCAGCCCCAGCATTTT
j_call: TRBJ2-7; d_call: TRBD1; v_call: TRBV12-3/TRBV12-4; clone_size: few; cdr3_aa: CASSPQTGSEQYF; cdr3_nt: TGTGCCAGCAGTCCGCAGACAGGGAGCGAGCAGTACTTC
j_call: TRBJ1-1; d_call: TRBD1; v_call: TRBV6-1; clone_size: -; cdr3_aa: CASSEIVGQANTEAFF; cdr3_nt: TGTGCCAGCAGTGAGATTGTCGGACAGGCGAACACTGAAGCTTTCTTT
j_call: TRBJ2-7; d_call: -; v_call: TRBV20-1; clone_size: once; cdr3_aa: CSAHRAGSSYEQYF; cdr3_nt: TGCAGTGCCCACAGGGCAGGGAGCTCCTACGAGCAGTACTTC
j_call: TRBJ2-2; d_call: -; v_call: TRBV5-5; clone_size: -; cdr3_aa: CASSLYPGAMAGELFF; cdr3_nt: TGTGCCAGCAGCTTGTATCCGGGGGCTATGGCCGGGGAGCTGTTTTTT
j_call: TRBJ2-5; d_call: -; v_call: TRBV11-2; clone_size: few; cdr3_aa: CASSPSQGRKETQYF; cdr3_nt: TGTGCCAGCAGCCCCTCTCAAGGCCGGAAAGAGACCCAGTACTTC
j_call: TRBJ2-7; d_call: -; v_call: TRBV12-3/TRBV12-4; clone_size: -; cdr3_aa: CASSRSGAPSYEQYF; cdr3_nt: TGTGCCAGCAGTCGGTCGGGCGCACCCTCCTACGAGCAGTACTTC
j_call: TRBJ2-5; d_call: TRBD2; v_call: TRBV3-1; clone_size: few; cdr3_aa: CASSHGGGITKMTQYF; cdr3_nt: TGTGCCAGCAGCCACGGCGGGGGGATTACTAAGATGACCCAGTACTTC
j_call: TRBJ2-3; d_call: TRBD2; v_call: TRBV7-2; clone_size: -; cdr3_aa: CASSSGLVADTQYF; cdr3_nt: TGTGCCAGCAGCTCGGGACTAGTTGCAGATACGCAGTATTTT
j_call: TRBJ2-3; d_call: -; v_call: TRBV11-2; clone_size: -; cdr3_aa: CASSLSGGASTDTQYF; cdr3_nt: TGTGCCAGCAGCTTATCGGGCGGGGCTAGCACAGATACGCAGTATTTT
j_call: TRBJ2-7; d_call: -; v_call: TRBV3-1; clone_size: few; cdr3_aa: CASSHYSYEQYF; cdr3_nt: TGTGCCAGCAGCCATTACAGCTACGAGCAGTACTTC
j_call: TRBJ1-1; d_call: -; v_call: TRBV19; clone_size: -; cdr3_aa: CASSMGSRTEAFF; cdr3_nt: TGTGCCAGTAGTATGGGGTCTCGGACTGAAGCTTTCTTT
j_call: TRBJ2-5; d_call: TRBD1; v_call: TRBV9; clone_size: few; cdr3_aa: CASNLGQGQETQYF; cdr3_nt: TGTGCCAGCAACCTGGGACAGGGCCAAGAGACCCAGTACTTC
j_call: TRBJ2-3; d_call: -; v_call: TRBV23-1; clone_size: many; cdr3_aa: CASSRGPDTQYF; cdr3_nt: TGCGCCAGCAGTCGGGGTCCAGATACGCAGTATTTT
j_call: TRBJ1-2; d_call: -; v_call: TRBV20-1; clone_size: -; cdr3_aa: CSANLYIGYTF; cdr3_nt: TGCAGTGCTAACCTATACATTGGCTACACCTTC
j_call: TRBJ2-3; d_call: TRBD2; v_call: TRBV28; clone_size: -; cdr3_aa: CASSPSSGFTDTQYF; cdr3_nt: TGTGCCAGCAGTCCTTCTAGCGGGTTCACAGATACGCAGTATTTT
j_call: TRBJ2-1; d_call: -; v_call: TRBV6-2/TRBV6-3; clone_size: few; cdr3_aa: CASSTSPHHSFF; cdr3_nt: TGTGCCAGCAGTACATCCCCGCACCACTCGTTCTTC
j_call: TRBJ1-1; d_call: -; v_call: TRBV7-2; clone_size: few; cdr3_aa: CASSTKTGMNTEAFF; cdr3_nt: TGTGCCAGCAGCACCAAGACAGGCATGAACACTGAAGCTTTCTTT
j_call: TRBJ2-2; d_call: TRBD1; v_call: TRBV5-1; clone_size: many; cdr3_aa: CASSSGTGKTGELFF; cdr3_nt: TGCGCCAGCAGCTCCGGGACAGGGAAGACCGGGGAGCTGTTTTTT
j_call: TRBJ2-7; d_call: -; v_call: TRBV3-1; clone_size: many; cdr3_aa: CASSQVGYEQYF; cdr3_nt: TGTGCCAGCAGCCAAGTTGGGTACGAGCAGTACTTC
j_call: TRBJ1-3; d_call: -; v_call: TRBV5-1; clone_size: few; cdr3_aa: CASSLESSGNTIYF; cdr3_nt: TGCGCCAGCAGCTTGGAATCCTCTGGAAACACCATATATTTT
j_call: TRBJ1-5; d_call: TRBD1; v_call: TRBV6-5; clone_size: -; cdr3_aa: CASRDRGTDQPQHF; cdr3_nt: TGTGCCAGCCGGGACAGGGGCACGGATCAGCCCCAGCATTTT
j_call: TRBJ2-2; d_call: -; v_call: TRBV2; clone_size: few; cdr3_aa: CASSDSHTGELFF; cdr3_nt: TGTGCCAGCAGTGACTCTCACACCGGGGAGCTGTTTTTT
j_call: TRBJ1-2; d_call: TRBD1; v_call: TRBV12-3/TRBV12-4; clone_size: -; cdr3_aa: CASSYTGVPHLSHYGYTF; cdr3_nt: TGTGCCAGCAGTTACACAGGGGTCCCGCATCTTTCGCACTATGGCTACACCTTC
j_call: TRBJ2-5; d_call: TRBD2; v_call: TRBV6-6; clone_size: -; cdr3_aa: CASSSGGGRETQYF; cdr3_nt: TGTGCCAGCAGTTCGGGCGGGGGACGGGAGACCCAGTACTTC
j_call: TRBJ1-1; d_call: -; v_call: TRBV18; clone_size: -; cdr3_aa: CASSPPWGLGMNTEAFF; cdr3_nt: TGTGCCAGCTCACCACCGTGGGGCCTAGGAATGAACACTGAAGCTTTCTTT
j_call: TRBJ2-1; d_call: TRBD2; v_call: TRBV7-2; clone_size: -; cdr3_aa: CASTLAGGPGNEQFF; cdr3_nt: TGTGCCAGCACCCTAGCGGGGGGGCCTGGGAATGAGCAGTTCTTC
j_call: TRBJ1-6; d_call: TRBD1; v_call: TRBV5-1; clone_size: -; cdr3_aa: CASRIGQGVLNSPLHF; cdr3_nt: TGCGCCAGCAGAATAGGCCAGGGGGTACTAAATTCACCCCTCCACTTT
j_call: TRBJ1-1; d_call: -; v_call: TRBV27; clone_size: -; cdr3_aa: CASSPPRGAEAFF; cdr3_nt: TGTGCCAGCAGTCCCCCCCGGGGGGCTGAAGCTTTCTTT
j_call: TRBJ2-7; d_call: -; v_call: TRBV6-5; clone_size: -; cdr3_aa: CASSEDLSYEQYF; cdr3_nt: TGTGCCAGCAGTGAGGACTTAAGCTACGAGCAGTACTTC
j_call: TRBJ2-1; d_call: -; v_call: TRBV24-1; clone_size: many; cdr3_aa: CATSAAFSYNEQFF; cdr3_nt: TGTGCCACCAGTGCTGCGTTTTCCTACAATGAGCAGTTCTTC
j_call: TRBJ2-1; d_call: -; v_call: TRBV7-8; clone_size: -; cdr3_aa: CASSLGPMRVNEQFF; cdr3_nt: TGTGCCAGCAGCTTAGGGCCCATGAGGGTGAATGAGCAGTTCTTC
j_call: TRBJ1-3; d_call: -; v_call: TRBV14; clone_size: -; cdr3_aa: CASSGQRGSGNTIYF; cdr3_nt: TGTGCCAGCAGCGGTCAGCGAGGCTCTGGAAACACCATATATTTT
j_call: TRBJ2-7; d_call: -; v_call: TRBV3-1; clone_size: many; cdr3_aa: CASSQGPLSSYEQYF; cdr3_nt: TGTGCCAGCAGCCAAGGGCCACTGAGCTCCTACGAGCAGTACTTC
j_call: TRBJ2-3; d_call: -; v_call: TRBV5-1; clone_size: -; cdr3_aa: CASSPGGTQADTQYF; cdr3_nt: TGCGCCAGCAGCCCTGGGGGGACCCAGGCAGATACGCAGTATTTT
j_call: TRBJ2-7; d_call: TRBD2; v_call: TRBV12-3/TRBV12-4; clone_size: few; cdr3_aa: CASSLVAGLQGAEQYF; cdr3_nt: TGTGCCAGCAGTCTCGTAGCGGGCCTCCAAGGGGCCGAGCAGTACTTC
j_call: TRBJ1-2; d_call: -; v_call: TRBV12-3/TRBV12-4; clone_size: few; cdr3_aa: CASTIWGQGGYGYTF; cdr3_nt: TGTGCCAGCACTATATGGGGTCAGGGAGGCTATGGCTACACCTTC
j_call: TRBJ1-2; d_call: TRBD1; v_call: TRBV6-6; clone_size: -; cdr3_aa: CASRRDRGGRDYGYTF; cdr3_nt: TGTGCCAGCAGGCGGGACAGGGGGGGACGGGACTATGGCTACACCTTC
j_call: TRBJ1-1; d_call: TRBD1; v_call: TRBV5-1; clone_size: once; cdr3_aa: CASSGMGQLNTEAFF; cdr3_nt: TGCGCCAGCAGCGGGATGGGACAGCTGAACACTGAAGCTTTCTTT
j_call: TRBJ2-3; d_call: TRBD1; v_call: TRBV3-1; clone_size: -; cdr3_aa: CASKGRDRDTQYF; cdr3_nt: TGTGCCAGCAAAGGCAGGGACAGAGATACGCAGTATTTT
j_call: TRBJ2-1; d_call: -; v_call: TRBV12-3/TRBV12-4; clone_size: -; cdr3_aa: CASSWQRISNEQFF; cdr3_nt: TGTGCCAGCAGTTGGCAGAGGATAAGCAATGAGCAGTTCTTC
j_call: TRBJ1-6; d_call: TRBD1; v_call: TRBV18; clone_size: -; cdr3_aa: CASSPRPLGQFKSSYNSPLHF; cdr3_nt: TGTGCCAGCTCACCCCGTCCCCTGGGACAGTTTAAGAGCTCCTATAATTCACCCCTCCACTTT
j_call: TRBJ1-6; d_call: TRBD1; v_call: TRBV20-1; clone_size: few; cdr3_aa: CSAREQETGGLSYNSPLHF; cdr3_nt: TGCAGTGCTAGAGAGCAGGAGACAGGGGGCCTTTCCTATAATTCACCCCTCCACTTT
j_call: TRBJ1-2; d_call: -; v_call: TRBV29-1; clone_size: few; cdr3_aa: CSVGASGRSAPHGYTF; cdr3_nt: TGCAGCGTTGGAGCTTCAGGACGATCCGCTCCGCATGGCTACACCTTC
j_call: TRBJ2-1; d_call: TRBD2; v_call: TRBV7-8; clone_size: -; cdr3_aa: CASSLVFLAGSPASSYNEQFF; cdr3_nt: TGTGCCAGCAGCTTAGTATTCCTAGCGGGGTCACCCGCGAGCTCCTACAATGAGCAGTTCTTC
j_call: TRBJ1-6; d_call: -; v_call: TRBV5-5; clone_size: few; cdr3_aa: CASSLALGQKTSPLHF; cdr3_nt: TGTGCCAGCAGCTTGGCCTTAGGGCAGAAGACCTCACCCCTCCACTTT